Shown below are 25 T cell receptor beta chains from a single sample sequenced in a study of CD8+CD57+ T cells in acquired aplastic anemia. TCR beta VDJ and CDR3 profiling used genomic DNA as template. TCRdb re-called the reads through MiXCR, storing one row per CDR3 protein. The data hold around 200,000 distinct CDR3 sequences, with less than 65% observed a single time. Material: sorted CD4+, CD8+, or CD8+CD57+ T cells (not recorded which) from PBMCs. Every receptor here comes from a human donor in good health, serving as a control.

This clonotype was seen ten or more times. The chain is built from TRBV5-1 and TRBJ2-1; perhaps D is TRBD1 or TRBD2 (5 bases each). In germline, CDR1 is SGHRS, CDR2 YFSETQ. Trimming left V 2 bases short and J 6 bases short, with 15 bases between. The CDR3 extends over 15 amino acids. The CDR3: CASSFAQGGGNEQFF. The CDR3 DNA follows: TGCGCCAGCAGCTTCGCCCAGGGTGGGGGCAATGAGCAGTTCTTC. The whole variable domain, remainder taken from reference TRBV5-1 and TRBJ2-1, is KAGVTQTPRYLIKTRGQQVTLSCSPISGHRSVSWYQQTPGQGLQFLFEYFSETQRNKGNFPGRFSGRQFSNSRSEMNVSTLELGDSALYLCASSFAQGGGNEQFFGPGTRLTVL.

As regards this clonotype: One end of the junction fails to match germline, which may point to a read error. This sequence joins TRBV2 and TRBJ2-3; 9 bases fit TRBD1. This CDR3 is 18 amino acids long. Germline CDR1 SNHLY, CDR2 FYNNEI. CDR3 protein: CASSLRPRDRVSTDTQDF. CDR3 DNA: TGTGCCAGCAGTTTACGACCCCGGGACAGGGTTAGCACAGATACGCAGGATTTT.

The V and J genes are TRBV15 and TRBJ1-1; TRBD1 is a possible D gene (5 bases). Trimming took 5 bases from V and 8 from J, leaving 18 bases between them. The CDR3 length is 14 residues. CDR1 is LNHNV and CDR2 is YYDKDF in the germline V gene (reference sequence). CDR3 region: CATSSPGQGGEAFF. DNA of the CDR3: TGTGCCACCAGCTCCCCAGGGCAGGGAGGGGAAGCTTTCTTT.

The chain joins TRBV5-1 to TRBJ2-2; 10 nucleotides line up with TRBD1. Germline lookup yields CDR1 SGHRS and CDR2 YFSETQ. The CDR3 contains 15 residues. After removal of 4 bases from V and 7 bases from J, the junction contained 7 bases not matched to a gene. The CDR3 here is CASSQAGTGVGELFF. The CDR3 coding sequence is TGCGCCAGCAGCCAAGCCGGGACAGGGGTCGGGGAGCTGTTTTTT.

There are many counts of this clonotype. The gene calls are TRBV7-3 and TRBJ1-2; no clear D gene. The CDR3 is made up of 13 amino acids. V gave up 5 bases and J gave up 4 bases, with 11 bases separating them. From germline, CDR1 is SGHTA and CDR2 FQGTGA. CDR3 sequence reads: CASSLNAGYGYTF. The CDR3 nucleotides read TGTGCCAGCAGCCTAAACGCCGGCTATGGCTACACCTTC.

In this sample, this clonotype turned up many times. This chain connects TRBV5-8 to TRBJ1-1; no firm D call. The germline V gene encodes CDR1 SGHTS and CDR2 YDEGEE. The V gene lost 0 bases and the J gene lost 3 bases, with 12 bases spanning the gap. The CDR3 length is 15 residues. CDR3 bases: TGTGCCAGCAGCTTGGCAGGCCTCGGATACACTGAAGCTTTCTTT. This translates into CASSLAGLGYTEAFF.

This chain links TRBV7-9 with TRBJ1-4; D perhaps matches TRBD1 (6 bases). V lost 1 base, J lost 0 bases, and 9 bases lay in between. The length of the CDR3 is 16 residues. Germline lookup yields CDR1 SEHNR and CDR2 FQNEAQ (reference sequence). CDR3 DNA sequence: TGTGCCAGCAGCTTAGGGACAGAGCCAACTAATGAAAAACTGTTTTTT. As protein: CASSLGTEPTNEKLFF.

The chain links TRBV6-5 to TRBJ1-4; 8 nucleotides align to TRBD1. Germline-derived CDR1 and CDR2 are MNHEY and SVGAGI. The V segment lost 2 bases and the J segment 5 bases; nucleotides outside the gene matches: 13. This CDR3 region has 18 residues. The CDR3, as DNA: TGTGCCAGCAGTTACCAAAATCCTAGGACAGGGTTAAATGAAAAACTGTTTTTT. It is translated as CASSYQNPRTGLNEKLFF.

This clonotype was seen many times. The chain carries TRBV7-2 and TRBJ2-7, with D uncertain. The CDR3 has 11 residues. Germline CDR1 SGHTA, CDR2 FQGNSA. V dropped 4 bases and J dropped 2 bases, with 3 bases sitting between them. The CDR3 sequence: CASSSTYEQYF. The CDR3 nucleotides read TGTGCCAGCAGCTCGACCTACGAGCAGTACTTC.

This chain uses TRBV20-1 with TRBJ1-5, with 8 bases matching TRBD1. The CDR3 has 15 amino acids. Germline V gene data show CDR1 as DFQATT and CDR2 as SNEGSKA (reference sequence). Trimming cost V 3 bases and J 6 bases; bases outside gene matches: 10. CDR3 DNA sequence: TGCAGTGCTAGTATGACAGGGGTAGACATTCAGCCCCAGCATTTT. It is translated as CSASMTGVDIQPQHF.

Note on this clonotype: One end of the junction does not line up with germline, which may come from a read error. The chain has TRBV5-1 and TRBJ2-2; 8 positions agree with TRBD1. In germline, CDR1 is SGHRS, CDR2 YFSETQ. CDR3 length equals 16 residues. CDR3 region: CASSLWTGRNTGGLFF. CDR3 nucleotide sequence: TGCGCCAGCAGCTTATGGACAGGGCGAAACACCGGGGGGCTGTTTTTT.

This clonotype appeared once. The J gene is TRBJ2-1, the V gene TRBV29-1, with D possibly TRBD1 on 5 matching bases. V lost 8 bases and J 6 bases, leaving 11 bases between the germline ends. Germline V gene sequence: CDR1 SQVTM, CDR2 ANQGSEA. CDR3 size: 11 residues. CDR3 protein: CSSQGTNEQFF. For the CDR3, the DNA is TGCAGCTCCCAGGGAACCAATGAGCAGTTCTTC.

The chain is built from TRBV20-1 and TRBJ2-7; D gene unclear. The length of the CDR3 is 12 residues. Germline V gives CDR1 DFQATT, CDR2 SNEGSKA (reference sequence). Deletions cut 5 bases from V and 3 bases from J, with 11 bases between. The CDR3 bases are TGCAGTGCTTACCTTCCCGACTACGAGCAGTACTTC. Translation: CSAYLPDYEQYF.

The rearrangement joins TRBV20-1 to TRBJ1-6; D unresolved. Trimming took 3 bases from V and 12 from J, leaving 15 bases between them. In germline, CDR1 is DFQATT, CDR2 SNEGSKA (reference sequence). The CDR3 is 13 amino acids. This CDR3 is CSASPLREQPLHF. DNA for the CDR3: TGCAGTGCTAGTCCCCTGCGGGAGCAACCCCTCCACTTT.

The table lists this clonotype with a few counts. The chain uses TRBV12-3 or TRBV12-4 and TRBJ1-5; 8 bases line up with TRBD1. J lost 2 bases, V lost 3 bases, and 0 bases had no gene match. This CDR3 is built from 14 residues. The CDR3: CASSLTGGNQPQHF. CDR3 nucleotide sequence: TGTGCCAGCAGTTTGACAGGGGGCAATCAGCCCCAGCATTTT.

The genes are TRBV20-1 and TRBJ1-2; 8 bases line up with TRBD1. This CDR3 is 15 amino acids long. The trim removed 6 bases at V and 8 bases at J, leaving 17 bases unmatched. The V gene's germline CDR1 is DFQATT and CDR2 SNEGSKA (reference sequence). CDR3 nucleotide sequence: TGCAGTGCAAGGACAGGGCACCTCAAGGAGGTGGGCTACACCTTC. Residues: CSARTGHLKEVGYTF.

This clonotype has ten or more counts. The V gene is TRBV19, the J gene TRBJ2-7; D is uncertain. The germline CDR1 and CDR2 sequences are LNHDA and SQIVND (reference sequence). The germline V and J ends were trimmed by 2 bases and 5 bases, with 10 bases remaining between them. The CDR3 spans 13 residues. The CDR3 here is CASSINGRHEQYF. The CDR3 DNA follows: TGTGCCAGTAGTATAAATGGAAGGCACGAGCAGTACTTC.

This clonotype has only a few counts. The V gene is TRBV6-1, the J gene TRBJ2-3; TRBD1 matches at 12 bases. With 2 bases clipped from V and 2 bases from J, the junction kept 8 bases outside the gene matches. The CDR3 consists of 18 residues. Germline-derived CDR1 and CDR2 are MNHNS and SASEGT. CDR3 sequence: CASSESIGTGGVTDTQYF. The CDR3 DNA is TGTGCCAGCAGTGAATCGATTGGGACAGGGGGCGTCACAGATACGCAGTATTTT.

The V and J genes are TRBV9 and TRBJ1-3; the D is unclear. Germline lookup yields CDR1 SGDLS and CDR2 YYNGEE. The V gene lost 5 bases and the J gene lost 7 bases, with 13 bases spanning the gap. The CDR3 is 13 amino acids. The CDR3 region is CASSKGSANTIYF. CDR3 nucleotides: TGTGCCAGCAGTAAGGGCAGCGCGAACACCATATATTTT.

This clonotype has more than one count but fewer than ten. This chain links TRBV29-1 with TRBJ2-1, with 8 nucleotides matching TRBD1. V lost 0 bases, J lost 0 bases, and 7 bases stayed unmatched. The length of the CDR3 is 17 residues. The germline V gene encodes CDR1 SQVTM and CDR2 ANQGSEA. The CDR3 DNA sequence: TGCAGCGTTGAAGATCTCAGGGGGCAAAGCTCCTACAATGAGCAGTTCTTC. Translated, it gives CSVEDLRGQSSYNEQFF.

On this clonotype itself: A read error may produce the germline difference seen at one junction end. The rearrangement joins TRBV10-2 to TRBJ2-5, with 12 bases fitting TRBD1. This CDR3 comprises 15 residues. Germline CDR1 WSHSY, CDR2 SAAADI. This chain's CDR3 is CASNAGTGGLETHYF. The CDR3 DNA is TGCGCCAGCAACGCCGGGACAGGGGGCTTAGAGACCCATTACTTC.

This clonotype showed up just a few times. The chain links TRBV19 to TRBJ1-2; D is perhaps TRBD1 (6 bases). The CDR3 totals 15 residues. The V gene's germline CDR1 is LNHDA and CDR2 SQIVND (reference sequence). Trimming pared 7 bases from V and 7 bases from J, leaving 22 bases between. CDR3 nucleotide sequence: TGTGCCAGTATGACCTCGGGCAGGGGATTCGGTGGCTACACCTTC. Its translation is CASMTSGRGFGGYTF.

This clonotype has ten or more counts. The chain recombines TRBV20-1 with TRBJ1-4; 7 bases are a match to TRBD1. Germline trimming cut 1 base from V and 3 bases from J; bases unmatched to any gene: 5. There are 15 residues in the CDR3. The V gene's germline CDR1 is DFQATT and CDR2 SNEGSKA (reference sequence). The DNA for the CDR3 is TGCAGTGCTAGAGTCGCCGGGACAGCTAATGAAAAACTGTTTTTT. Translation: CSARVAGTANEKLFF.

This chain links TRBV14 with TRBJ2-7, with TRBD1 identical over 9 bases. Germline assignment: CDR1 SGHDN and CDR2 FVKESK. There are 13 residues in the CDR3. J gave up 6 bases and V 4 bases, and 4 bases lay outside the gene matches. CDR3 loop: CASSPHRGREQYF. In nucleotides, the CDR3 is TGTGCCAGCAGCCCGCACAGGGGGCGCGAGCAGTACTTC.

This chain uses TRBV5-1 with TRBJ1-3; no firm D call. CDR1 is SGHRS and CDR2 is YFSETQ in the germline V gene. V lost 2 bases and J lost 0, with 6 bases in between. CDR3 length: 14 amino acids. Here the CDR3 reads CASSLEGSGNTIYF. CDR3 nucleotide sequence: TGCGCCAGCAGCTTAGAGGGCTCTGGAAACACCATATATTTT.